What follows describes a single T cell receptor (beta chain). Its antigen is not known. Germline V gene data show CDR1 as SGDLS and CDR2 as YYNGEE. Trimming removed 0 bases at V and 2 bases at J, with 8 bases between. The CDR3 is 14 residues long. This specimen comes from a study of Ad26.COV2.S vaccination and SARS-CoV-2 variants. For the study at large: Intramuscular Ad26.COV2.S doses were given once or twice, 56 days apart. Study-level findings and limits: It was found that vaccine and placebo recipients had similar non-spike TCR breadth.

Treatment: roughly 20 received Ad26.COV2.S at low or high dose, single or two shots; five or six received placebo; per-sample allocation not given. Material that was analyzed had been drawn on day 63 after the first vaccine or placebo injection. Adults aged 18-55 years in Boston included the donor. Sequencing used immunoSEQ multiplex PCR; TCRdb keeps in-frame clones, though not all of them. Of some 460,000 clones in the sample, 80% to 90% were seen once. The sequence derives from a person between 18 and 60 years old who received the Ad26.COV2.S COVID-19 vaccine or a placebo. The chain combines TRBV9 with TRBJ2-5; TRBD2 might be the D (5 bases). The source was peripheral blood, collected in a trial of Ad26.COV2.S vaccine versus placebo. The CDR3 coding sequence is TGTGCCAGCAGCGTAGCGGGGTCACAAGAGACCCAGTACTTC. This sequence encodes CASSVAGSQETQYF. The variable domain in full, completed from reference TRBV9 and TRBJ2-5, reads DSGVTQTPKHLITATGQRVTLRCSPRSGDLSVYWYQQSLDQGLQFLIQYYNGEERAKGNILERFSAQQFPDLHSELNLSSLELGDSALYFCASSVAGSQETQYFGPGTRLLVL.